This T cell receptor beta chain was sequenced in a study of cytomegalovirus exposure and HLA in healthy donors. Study-wide context: In a previous analysis, around 120 million unique TCR beta sequences were found from 150 million to 200 million T cells.

Primers included in the PCR were 60 Vbeta and 13 Jbeta primers. TCRdb's table, derived via immunoSEQ multiplex PCR, lists solely in-frame clones and lacks some. The sample shows about 59,000 clones, around 83% of them seen only once. Of note for this clone: Its antigen is unidentified. One end of the junction fails to match germline, which may point to a read error.

General study results and limits: Clonal expansion, a later analysis showed, was greater in HLA-associated TCR beta chains than in equally common others. A later analysis found that most CMV-associated TCR beta chains appeared HLA-restricted.

Samples came from healthy bone marrow donors. CDR1 and CDR2 from the germline V gene are MNHEY and SVGAGI. The length of the CDR3 is 15 residues. The V gene is TRBV6-5, the J gene TRBJ2-7; D ambiguous. This clonotype originated in a human donor in good health. Sample: PBMCs. The CDR3 here is CASSYSRQKSYGQYF. The CDR3 DNA reads as TGTGCCAGCAGTTACTCGCGGCAGAAGTCCTACGGGCAGTACTTC.